This T cell receptor beta chain is drawn from a study of blood T cell repertoires in COVID-19. Here immunoSEQ multiplex PCR was the method, and the copy in TCRdb shows in-frame clones only, minus some. This table holds 450,000 to 500,000 clones, over 75% found once. CDR3 length equals 13 residues. Germline loops: CDR1 SGHRS, CDR2 YFSETQ. V was cut by 7 bases and J by 2 bases, with 9 bases left in between. The receptor comes from a human donor in a cohort sampled during active COVID-19. What was sequenced was peripheral blood. This chain uses TRBV5-1 with TRBJ2-2; D is possibly TRBD2 (6 bases). CDR3 region: CASGTLNTGELFF. CDR3 bases: TGCGCCAGCGGGACTCTTAACACCGGGGAGCTGTTTTTT.